Sequencing of this T cell receptor (beta chain) was carried out in a study of blood T cell repertoires in COVID-19. This clone showed up just a few times. V was shortened by 0 bases and J by 0 bases, with 7 bases between the two germline ends. In germline, CDR1 is SGDLS, CDR2 YYNGEE. The CDR3 extends over 16 amino acids. Study processing details: It was from reference gene primer amplification that nucleated cell counts were estimated. Repertoires were generated with immunoSEQ multiplex PCR, while TCRdb's copy carries only in-frame clones and drops some. For V, J and clone size, that table is used; D and trimming come from the DNA. The table lists about 190,000 clones, around 80% of them singletons.

V is TRBV9 and J is TRBJ1-6; D uncertain. The sequencing input was PBMCs or T cells enriched from blood (not recorded which). This clonotype was obtained from a woman aged 45-60 years with acute COVID-19. The chain's CDR3 is CASSVVPSSYNSPLHF. CDR3 DNA sequence: TGTGCCAGCAGCGTAGTCCCGAGCTCCTATAATTCACCCCTCCACTTT.